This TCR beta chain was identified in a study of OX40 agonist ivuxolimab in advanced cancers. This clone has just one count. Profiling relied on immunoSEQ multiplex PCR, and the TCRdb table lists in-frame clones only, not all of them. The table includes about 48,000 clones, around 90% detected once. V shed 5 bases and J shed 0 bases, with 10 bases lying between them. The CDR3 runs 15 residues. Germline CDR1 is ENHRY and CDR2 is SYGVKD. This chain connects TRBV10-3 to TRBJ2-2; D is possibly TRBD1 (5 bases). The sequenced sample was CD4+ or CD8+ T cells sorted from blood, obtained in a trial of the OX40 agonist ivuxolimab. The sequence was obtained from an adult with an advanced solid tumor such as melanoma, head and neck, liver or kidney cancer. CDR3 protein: CAISQGGANTGELFF. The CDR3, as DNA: TGTGCCATCAGTCAGGGTGGGGCGAACACCGGGGAGCTGTTTTTT.